Detailed here is one T cell receptor (beta chain). As yet, its antigen is unknown. This record comes from a study of T cell repertoires in cytomegalovirus infection. Overall study context: Through public TCR beta signatures, both CMV infection and matching HLA type were indicated. Study outcomes and limitations: Cumulative public TCR beta family frequency identified carriers of CMV plus the relevant HLA. HLA-C-restricted TCR beta clonotypes specific for CMV led the ex vivo response.

Each CDR3 protein is one row after TCRdb ran MiXCR on the reads. Among under 600,000 distinct CDR3 sequences listed, more than 15% were seen once. Source material: CD8+ T cells from PBMCs. This TCR was sampled from a human donor in good health (CMV status not recorded). Some clones in this sample may be carry-over from other donors' samples.

In DNA form, the CDR3 reads TGTGCCAGCAGCTACGGACAGGGGGGGAACACTGAAGCTTTCTTT. This translates into CASSYGQGGNTEAFF. The chain combines TRBV12-3 or TRBV12-4 with TRBJ1-1; TRBD1 agrees at 10 bases. V lost 6 bases and J lost 1; bases outside the gene matches: 5. The CDR3 is 15 residues long.